A selection of T cell receptor beta chains follows, all from one sample in a study of blood T cell repertoires in COVID-19. Profiled with immunoSEQ multiplex PCR; TCRdb holds only in-frame clones, not every one. The repertoire consists of almost 70,000 clones, with about 91% occurring once and the leading ten covering around 4.9%. Sequenced: peripheral blood. The receptors shown here come from a woman aged 45-60 years with active COVID-19. The CDR3 runs from the conserved cysteine through the conserved F or W. A D gene is named only where the DNA matches it firmly. Size is omitted from some rows. Given values are once, few, many or a class for expanded clones.

v_call	clone_size	d_call	j_call	cdr3_nt	cdr3_aa
TRBV11-3	-	TRBD2	TRBJ2-3	TGTGCCAGCAGCTTAGGACCACGAAGCGGGAACACAGATACGCAGTATTTT	CASSLGPRSGNTDTQYF
TRBV28	-	-	TRBJ2-7	TGTGCCAGCAGTTTAGCAGGGTACGAGCAGTACTTC	CASSLAGYEQYF
TRBV19	-	TRBD1	TRBJ1-2	TGTGCCAGTAGTGAACCGGGACAGGGGGCAAAAGGCTACACCTTC	CASSEPGQGAKGYTF
TRBV9	-	TRBD2	TRBJ2-7	TGTGCCAGCAGCGTAGGAGGAGGACTAGCGTACTCCTACGAGCAGTACTTC	CASSVGGGLAYSYEQYF
TRBV11-2	-	-	TRBJ2-5	TGTGCCAGCAGCCTCCAAGAGACCCAGTACTTC	CASSLQETQYF
TRBV2	-	-	TRBJ2-7	TGTGCCAGCAGTGGAGGAGGCAGGAGAAGCTCCTACGAGCAGTACTTC	CASSGGGRRSSYEQYF
TRBV2	-	TRBD2	TRBJ2-7	TGTGCCAGCAGTAAGACCGGGACTAGAGAGTTTGAGCAGTACTTC	CASSKTGTREFEQYF
TRBV27	few	-	TRBJ2-7	TGTGCCAGCAGTTATCTCGACAGCTACGAGCAGTACTTC	CASSYLDSYEQYF
TRBV28	-	-	TRBJ1-1	TGTGCCAGCAGATCTAAGCAAGGCGGAGACACTGAAGCTTTCTTT	CASRSKQGGDTEAFF
TRBV6-5	-	-	TRBJ2-1	TGTGCCAGCAGTATCACGTCCGGGAATGAGCAGTTCTTC	CASSITSGNEQFF
TRBV27	-	TRBD2	TRBJ2-1	TGTGCCAGCAGTTTAAAGGCTAGCGGGGTCCCGCGGTACAATGAGCAGTTCTTC	CASSLKASGVPRYNEQFF
TRBV14	-	-	TRBJ1-1	TGTGCCAGCAGCCAAGATCAGGCCGTGACTGAAGCTTTCTTT	CASSQDQAVTEAFF
TRBV2	few	-	TRBJ2-7	TGTGCCACCCTATTGAGCTCCTACGAGCAGTACTTC	CATLLSSYEQYF
TRBV7-3	-	TRBD2	TRBJ2-7	TGTGCCAGCAGCTCAACGGGTAGCGGGAGGGGGTACGAGCAGTACTTC	CASSSTGSGRGYEQYF
TRBV4-1	-	TRBD1	TRBJ2-3	TGCGCCAGCAGCCAAGAACAGGGGTCTAGCACAGATACGCAGTATTTT	CASSQEQGSSTDTQYF
TRBV7-9	-	-	TRBJ1-1	TGTGCCAGCAGCTTAAAACCGGGACAATTGGAGGCTTTCTTT	CASSLKPGQLEAFF
TRBV28	-	TRBD1	TRBJ2-7	TGTGCCAGCAGGTCAGGGGGCGGCGGGGTCTACGAGCAGTACTTC	CASRSGGGGVYEQYF
TRBV5-1	-	-	TRBJ1-2	TGCGCCAGCAGCAGTGACATCTATGGCTACACCTTC	CASSSDIYGYTF
TRBV28	-	TRBD1	TRBJ2-1	TGTGCCAGCAGTCTAAGGACAGGGAGTTACAATGAGCAGTTCTTC	CASSLRTGSYNEQFF
TRBV15	-	-	TRBJ2-4	TGTGCCACCAGCACAGAGGGGAGTGCCAAAAACATTCAGTACTTC	CATSTEGSAKNIQYF
TRBV4-1	-	TRBD1	TRBJ1-1	TGCGCCAGCAGCCAAATCGTGGGGCAGAACAGGGGGAAAGCTTTCTTT	CASSQIVGQNRGKAFF
TRBV2	-	-	TRBJ2-6	TGTGCCAGCAGTGAATTTACAACTGGGGCCAACGTCCTGACTTTC	CASSEFTTGANVLTF
TRBV28	-	-	TRBJ2-7	TGTGCCAGCAGTTTGTCTCCGTCCTCCTACGAGCAGTACTTC	CASSLSPSSYEQYF
TRBV6-6	-	-	TRBJ1-5	TGTGCCAGCAGCCCCATTGAGGGAGCGCAGCCCCAGCATTTT	CASSPIEGAQPQHF
TRBV3-1/TRBV3-2	few	-	TRBJ2-2	TGTGCCAGCAGCCAAGATGTACTAGTAGGGTCCGGGGAGCTGTTTTTT	CASSQDVLVGSGELFF
TRBV27	-	TRBD2	TRBJ2-3	TGTGCCAGCAGTATTCGGACTAGTGGCACAGATACGCAGTATTTT	CASSIRTSGTDTQYF
TRBV5-8	-	-	TRBJ1-6	TGTGCCAGCAGCTTGAGCAGGGTTACACCCCTCCACTTT	CASSLSRVTPLHF
TRBV6-5	-	TRBD1	TRBJ1-6	TGTGCCAGCAGTTACCGAAGACAGGGTGGTTCACCCCTCCACTTT	CASSYRRQGGSPLHF
TRBV5-1	once	TRBD1	TRBJ2-7	TGCGCCAGCAGCTTGAGTGGGGACAGGGTGGGCGAGCAGTACTTC	CASSLSGDRVGEQYF
TRBV10-2	few	-	TRBJ1-2	TGCGCCAGCAGTGACTACCGACAGGACTACACCTTC	CASSDYRQDYTF
TRBV7-2	-	-	TRBJ2-5	TGTGCCAGCAGCTTGCCACAGGGTCGGGGTGGAGAGACCCAGTACTTC	CASSLPQGRGGETQYF
TRBV18	-	-	TRBJ2-2	TGTGCCAGCTCACCACCTTCGACTATCCCCGGGGAGCTGTTTTTT	CASSPPSTIPGELFF
TRBV27	-	TRBD2	TRBJ2-2	TGTGCCAGCAGAACCCTCGGGACTAGCAAGAACACCGGGGAGCTGTTTTTT	CASRTLGTSKNTGELFF
TRBV19	-	TRBD2	TRBJ2-1	TGTGCCAGTAGTATAGTGGCGGGAGGGTACTACAATGAGCAGTTCTTC	CASSIVAGGYYNEQFF
TRBV19	-	TRBD1	TRBJ2-7	TGTGCCAGTAGTATTGGGGGCACAGGGGTGGATTCCTACGAGCAGTACTTC	CASSIGGTGVDSYEQYF
TRBV10-1	-	-	TRBJ2-1	TGCGCCAGCAGTGAGTCGCAGCTACTAGCCGAAACCAACTTTGGTAGTGAGCAGTTCTTC	CASSESQLLAETNFGSEQFF
TRBV30	once	TRBD2	TRBJ2-7	TGTGCCTGGATTCTAGCGGGAGCACACGAGCAGTACTTC	CAWILAGAHEQYF
TRBV10-3	-	TRBD1	TRBJ2-2	TGTGCCATCAGTGAGGGACAGGGGGCGACCGGGGAGCTGTTTTTT	CAISEGQGATGELFF
TRBV5-1	-	-	TRBJ2-7	TGCGCCAGCAGCTTGGAAGGACGACAGGTGAGAGAGCAGTACTTC	CASSLEGRQVREQYF
TRBV15	-	-	TRBJ1-2	TGTGCCACCAGCAGAGATACCCAGGGAAGCTATGGCTACACCTTC	CATSRDTQGSYGYTF
TRBV4-1	-	TRBD1	TRBJ1-6	TGCGCCAGCAGCCAACACATCACCGGGACAGGGTATTCACCCCTCCACTTT	CASSQHITGTGYSPLHF
TRBV10-3	-	TRBD2	TRBJ2-1	TGTGCCATCAGTGAACTAGCGGGATCATCTGAGCAGTTCTTC	CAISELAGSSEQFF
TRBV9	-	TRBD1	TRBJ1-1	TGTGCCAGCAGCGACCACAGGGGAGCGGGCACTGAAGCTTTCTTT	CASSDHRGAGTEAFF
TRBV6-4	-	TRBD2	TRBJ2-5	TGTGCCAGCAGTGACTTTTTGTGGCGGGAGGGTCTCCAAGAGACCCAGTACTTC	CASSDFLWREGLQETQYF
TRBV7-2	-	TRBD2	TRBJ2-7	TGTGCCAGCAGCTTCACGACAGCGGGAGGGCGGGGCGCCTACGAGCAGTACTTC	CASSFTTAGGRGAYEQYF
TRBV28	-	-	TRBJ2-7	TGTGCCAGCAGTCCTTCCAGGGGCCTAGACTACGAGCAGTACTTC	CASSPSRGLDYEQYF
TRBV6-5	-	-	TRBJ2-7	TGTGCCAGCAGTTACTCTCCGAGGTCGGGGGAGCAGTACTTC	CASSYSPRSGEQYF
TRBV5-5	-	-	TRBJ2-3	TGTGCCAGCAGCTTGGATGTCCTGGGAGCAGATACGCAGTATTTT	CASSLDVLGADTQYF
TRBV10-3	-	TRBD2	TRBJ2-1	TGTGCCATCAGTGCGTCGGCCGGACTAGCGGGCAACAATGAGCAGTTCTTC	CAISASAGLAGNNEQFF
TRBV7-3	-	-	TRBJ2-7	TGTGCCAGCAGCTTAGAAGCGAGATCCTACGAGCAGTACTTC	CASSLEARSYEQYF
TRBV30	-	-	TRBJ1-1	TGTGCCTGGAGTGTACTGGGAGGACGGGGCACTGAAGCTTTCTTT	CAWSVLGGRGTEAFF
TRBV5-1	-	-	TRBJ1-1	TGCGCCAGCAGCTTGAATACAGTCATGAACACTGAAGCTTTCTTT	CASSLNTVMNTEAFF
TRBV28	-	TRBD2	TRBJ2-1	TGTGCCAGCAGCCCGGGAGGGCTTTTGGCAGGGAATGAGCAGTTCTTC	CASSPGGLLAGNEQFF
TRBV5-1	-	TRBD1	TRBJ2-1	TGCGCCAGCAGCGCCTACAGGGGAATTGAGCAGTTCTTC	CASSAYRGIEQFF
TRBV4-1	-	TRBD1	TRBJ1-2	TGCGCCAGCAGCCATGGGGGACAGGGAAAATATGGCTACACCTTC	CASSHGGQGKYGYTF
TRBV12-3/TRBV12-4	-	-	TRBJ2-3	TGTGCCAGCAGCCGAGGGCGTCCAGATACGCAGTATTTT	CASSRGRPDTQYF
TRBV2	-	TRBD1	TRBJ2-5	TGTGCCAGCAGTAAATCACTGACCGGGACAGGGGGCGGGACCCAGTACTTC	CASSKSLTGTGGGTQYF